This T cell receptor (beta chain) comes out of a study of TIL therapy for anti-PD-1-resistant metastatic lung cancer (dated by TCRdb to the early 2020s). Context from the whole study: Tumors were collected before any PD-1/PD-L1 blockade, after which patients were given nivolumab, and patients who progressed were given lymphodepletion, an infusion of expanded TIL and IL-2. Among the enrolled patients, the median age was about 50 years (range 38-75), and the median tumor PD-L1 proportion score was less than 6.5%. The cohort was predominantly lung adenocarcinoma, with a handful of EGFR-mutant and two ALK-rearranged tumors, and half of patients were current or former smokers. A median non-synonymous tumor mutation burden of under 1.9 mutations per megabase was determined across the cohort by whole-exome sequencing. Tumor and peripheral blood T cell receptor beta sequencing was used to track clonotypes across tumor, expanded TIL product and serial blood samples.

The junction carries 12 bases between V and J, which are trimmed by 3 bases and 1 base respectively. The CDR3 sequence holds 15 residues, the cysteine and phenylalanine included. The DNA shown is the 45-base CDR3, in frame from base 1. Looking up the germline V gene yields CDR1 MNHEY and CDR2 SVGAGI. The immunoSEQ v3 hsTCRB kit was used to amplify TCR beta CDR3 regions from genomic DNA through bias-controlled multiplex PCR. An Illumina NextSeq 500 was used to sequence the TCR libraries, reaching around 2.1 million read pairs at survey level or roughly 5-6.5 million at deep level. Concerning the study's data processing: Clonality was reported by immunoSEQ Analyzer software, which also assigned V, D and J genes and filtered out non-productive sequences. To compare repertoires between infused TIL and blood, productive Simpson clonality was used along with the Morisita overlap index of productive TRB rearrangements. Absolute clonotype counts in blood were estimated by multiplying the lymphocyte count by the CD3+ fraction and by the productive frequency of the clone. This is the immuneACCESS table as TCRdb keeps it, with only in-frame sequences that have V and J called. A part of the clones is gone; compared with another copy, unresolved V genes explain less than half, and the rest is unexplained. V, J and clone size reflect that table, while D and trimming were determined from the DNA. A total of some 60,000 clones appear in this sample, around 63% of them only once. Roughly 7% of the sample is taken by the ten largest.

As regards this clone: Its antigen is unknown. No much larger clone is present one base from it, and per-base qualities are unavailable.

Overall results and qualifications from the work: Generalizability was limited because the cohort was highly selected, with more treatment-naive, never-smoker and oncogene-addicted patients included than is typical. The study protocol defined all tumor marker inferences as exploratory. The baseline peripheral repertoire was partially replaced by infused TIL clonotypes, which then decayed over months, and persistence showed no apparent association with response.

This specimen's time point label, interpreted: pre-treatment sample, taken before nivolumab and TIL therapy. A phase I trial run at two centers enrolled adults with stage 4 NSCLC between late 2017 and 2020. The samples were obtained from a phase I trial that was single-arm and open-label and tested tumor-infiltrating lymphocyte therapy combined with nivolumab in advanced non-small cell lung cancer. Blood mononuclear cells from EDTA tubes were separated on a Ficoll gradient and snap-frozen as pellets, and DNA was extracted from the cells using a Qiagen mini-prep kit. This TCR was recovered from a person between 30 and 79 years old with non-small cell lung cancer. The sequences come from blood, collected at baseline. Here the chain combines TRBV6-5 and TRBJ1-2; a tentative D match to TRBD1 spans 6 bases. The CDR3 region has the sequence CASSYTGTINYGYTF. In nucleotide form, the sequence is TGTGCCAGCAGTTATACCGGGACAATTAACTATGGCTACACCTTC.